This T cell receptor (beta chain) was recovered during a study of hypomethylating agent response in myelodysplastic syndrome. After removal of 6 bases from V and 1 base from J, the junction contained 1 base not matched to a gene. This CDR3 has 13 residues. Germline loops: CDR1 LNHDA, CDR2 SQIVND (reference sequence). The table came from immunoSEQ multiplex PCR; TCRdb's copy has only in-frame clones and leaves some out. In the table there are several thousand clones, roughly 84% of which are singletons. Sample: bone marrow, taken before or after starting hypomethylating agent treatment for myelodysplastic syndrome (not recorded which). The sequence derives from a human donor with myelodysplastic syndrome. The V and J genes are TRBV19 and TRBJ2-5; 8 bases are a match to TRBD1. CDR3 region: CASRDRGQETQYF. CDR3 bases: TGTGCCAGTAGAGACAGGGGCCAAGAGACCCAGTACTTC.